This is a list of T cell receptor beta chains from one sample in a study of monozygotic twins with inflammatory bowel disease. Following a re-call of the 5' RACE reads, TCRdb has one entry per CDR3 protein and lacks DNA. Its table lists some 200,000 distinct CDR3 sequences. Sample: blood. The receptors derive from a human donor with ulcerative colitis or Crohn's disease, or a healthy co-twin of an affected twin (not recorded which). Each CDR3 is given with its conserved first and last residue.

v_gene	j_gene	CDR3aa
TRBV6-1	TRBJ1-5	CASSETNGANQPQHF
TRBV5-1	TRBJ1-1	CASSFHLGTVKMNTEAFF
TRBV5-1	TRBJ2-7	CASSLDGGWYEQYF
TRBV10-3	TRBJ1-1	CAISAGGGNTEAFF
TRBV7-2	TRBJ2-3	CASSRTSGGQDTQYF
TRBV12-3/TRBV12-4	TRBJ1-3	CASSLGWFGNTIYF
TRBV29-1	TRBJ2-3	CSVELAGGTDTQYF
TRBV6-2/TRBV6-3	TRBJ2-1	CASSRLIYNEQFF
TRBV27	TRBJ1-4	CASSLVRGGEKLFF
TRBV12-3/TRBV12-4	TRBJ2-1	CASSPGRGRASNEQFF
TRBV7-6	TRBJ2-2	CASSRGSYTGANTGELFF
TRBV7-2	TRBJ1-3	CASSFLTGGNTIYF
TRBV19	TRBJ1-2	CASSTLPGQGADGYTF
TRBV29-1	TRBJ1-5	CSVELDRGQPQHF
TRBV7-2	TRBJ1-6	CASSLDTLYSPLHF
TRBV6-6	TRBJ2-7	CASRQNGDYEQYF
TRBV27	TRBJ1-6	CASSFLSGDRKSSYNSPLHF
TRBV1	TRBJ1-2	CTSSPIYGYTF
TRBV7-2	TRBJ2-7	CASSLAGTSSYEQYF
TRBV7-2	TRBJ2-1	CASSFDQGAREQFF
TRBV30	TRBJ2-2	CAWSDYTGELFF
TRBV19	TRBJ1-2	CASSTTFRDKPEDYGYTF
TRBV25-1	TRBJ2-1	CASSEGVRLAGGDEQFF
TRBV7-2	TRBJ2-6	CASSSGTGGQLVLTF
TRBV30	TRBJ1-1	CAWSGQGGTEAFF
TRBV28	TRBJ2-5	CASSPDRVKTQYF
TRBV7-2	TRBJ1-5	CASSPRYSNQPQHF
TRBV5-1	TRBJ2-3	CASSLAPGRGGRADTQYF
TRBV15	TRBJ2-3	CATSRDGMRTDTQYF
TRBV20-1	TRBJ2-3	CSARVADTQYF
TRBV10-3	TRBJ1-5	CAISEDRAPNQPQHF
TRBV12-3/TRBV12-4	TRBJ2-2	CASSEGLNTGELFF
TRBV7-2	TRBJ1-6	CASSLMGRDSPLHF
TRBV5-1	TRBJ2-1	CASGQKFGRFGDEQFF
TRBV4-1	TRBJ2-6	CASSLRMGPGANVLTF
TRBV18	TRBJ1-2	CASSPDGTNYGYTF
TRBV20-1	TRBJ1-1	CSALHNPNTEAFF
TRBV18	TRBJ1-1	CASSLPGQGYTEAFF
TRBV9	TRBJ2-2	CASQAYTGELFF
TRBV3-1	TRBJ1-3	CASSQGDSSGNTIYF
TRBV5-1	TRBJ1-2	CASSPLGGDYGYTF
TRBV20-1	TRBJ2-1	CSASTGGYNEQFF
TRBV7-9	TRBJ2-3	CASSYPPTRNSTDTQYF
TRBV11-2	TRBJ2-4	CASSVDWGNIQYF